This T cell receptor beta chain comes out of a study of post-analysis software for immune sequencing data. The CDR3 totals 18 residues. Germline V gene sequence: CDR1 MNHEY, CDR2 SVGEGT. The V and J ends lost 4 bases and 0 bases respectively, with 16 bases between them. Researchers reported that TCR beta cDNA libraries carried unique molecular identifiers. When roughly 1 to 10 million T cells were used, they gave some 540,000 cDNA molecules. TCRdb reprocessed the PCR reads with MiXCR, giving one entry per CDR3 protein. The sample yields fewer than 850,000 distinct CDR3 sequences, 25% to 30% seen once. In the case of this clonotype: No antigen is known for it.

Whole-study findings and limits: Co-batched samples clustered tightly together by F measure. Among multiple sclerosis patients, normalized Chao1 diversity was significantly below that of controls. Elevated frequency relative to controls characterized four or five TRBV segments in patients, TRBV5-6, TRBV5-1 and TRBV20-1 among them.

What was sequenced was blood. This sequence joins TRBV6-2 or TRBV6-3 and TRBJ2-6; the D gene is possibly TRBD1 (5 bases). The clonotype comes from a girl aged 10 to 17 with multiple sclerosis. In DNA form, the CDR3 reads TGTGCCAGCAGTTCCCCTCTGGGGCCAGTCTCTGGGGCCAACGTCCTGACTTTC. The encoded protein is CASSSPLGPVSGANVLTF.